This T cell receptor beta chain was recovered during a study of blood T cell repertoires in COVID-19. In the study's own analysis: Amplification with reference gene primers provided the estimates of nucleated cell counts. Clones were read by immunoSEQ multiplex PCR, and TCRdb kept only the in-frame ones, dropping some. That table gives V, J and clone size, and the DNA gave D and trimming. The sample consists of 150,000 to 200,000 clones, about four fifths of them appearing once. V was pared by 3 bases and J by 6 bases, with 11 bases between. The CDR3 length is 13 residues. Per the germline V gene, CDR1 is LNHDA and CDR2 is SQIVND (reference sequence).

The chain is built from TRBV19 and TRBJ1-2, with a tentative D call TRBD1 (5 bases). The material sequenced was peripheral blood. This receptor was identified in a woman between 40 and 50 years old with COVID-19, enrolled during active disease. The CDR3 DNA reads as TGTGCCAGTAGTATGAGGGGAGGGAATGGCTACACCTTC. Translating gives CASSMRGGNGYTF.